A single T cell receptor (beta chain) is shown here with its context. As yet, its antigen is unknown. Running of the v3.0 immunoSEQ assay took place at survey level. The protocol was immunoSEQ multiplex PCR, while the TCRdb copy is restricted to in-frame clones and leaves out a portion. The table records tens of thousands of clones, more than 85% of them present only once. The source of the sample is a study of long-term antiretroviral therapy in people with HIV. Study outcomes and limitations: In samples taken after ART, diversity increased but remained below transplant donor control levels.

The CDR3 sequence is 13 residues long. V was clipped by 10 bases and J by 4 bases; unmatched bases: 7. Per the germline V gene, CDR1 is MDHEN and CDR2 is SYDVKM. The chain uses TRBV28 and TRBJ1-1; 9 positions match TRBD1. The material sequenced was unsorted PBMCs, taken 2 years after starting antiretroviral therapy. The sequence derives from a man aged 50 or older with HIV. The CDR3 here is CATGTGRSTEAFF. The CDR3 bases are TGTGCCACCGGGACAGGGAGGTCCACTGAAGCTTTCTTT.